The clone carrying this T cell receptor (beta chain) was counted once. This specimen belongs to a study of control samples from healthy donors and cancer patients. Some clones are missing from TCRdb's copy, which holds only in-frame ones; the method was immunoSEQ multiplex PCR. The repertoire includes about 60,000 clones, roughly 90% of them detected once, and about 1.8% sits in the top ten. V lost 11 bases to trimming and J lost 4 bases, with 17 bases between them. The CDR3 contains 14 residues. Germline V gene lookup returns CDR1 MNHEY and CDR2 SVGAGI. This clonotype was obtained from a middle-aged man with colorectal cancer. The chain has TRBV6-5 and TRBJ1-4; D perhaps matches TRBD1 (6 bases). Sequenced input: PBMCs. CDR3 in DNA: TGTGCCCTCAGCCCAGGGGTGGGTAATGAAAAACTGTTTTTT. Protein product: CALSPGVGNEKLFF.